One TCR beta chain is described in this entry. The data stem from a study of T cell changes during pregnancy in multiple sclerosis. V dropped 6 bases and J dropped 5 bases, with 5 bases sitting between them. CDR1 WSHSY and CDR2 SAAADI come from the germline V gene. CDR3 length equals 11 residues. TCRdb's table, derived via immunoSEQ multiplex PCR, lists solely in-frame clones and lacks some. The sample consists of 85,000 to 130,000 clones, about 90% of them appearing once. The sample here was peripheral blood, taken before pregnancy. V is TRBV10-2 and J is TRBJ1-5, with D possibly matching TRBD1 (5 bases). The sequence derives from a female donor with multiple sclerosis, enrolled in a pregnancy study. Here the CDR3 DNA reads TGCGCCAGCAGAGGGGATCAGCCCCAGCATTTT. Protein: CASRGDQPQHF.